This is a list of T cell receptor beta chains from one sample in a study of blood T cell repertoires in COVID-19. Clones were read by immunoSEQ multiplex PCR, and TCRdb kept only the in-frame ones, dropping some. The sample gives a few hundred thousand clones, approximately 84% of which show up once; roughly 4.5% is in the top ten. Sequencing was performed on PBMCs or T cells enriched from blood (not recorded which). The source is a man under 40 who had recovered from COVID-19. Both conserved end residues are part of each CDR3. The order of the fields is J gene, D gene, V gene, CDR3 protein, CDR3 DNA. D genes are given only for firm matches.

>TRBJ2-3|NA|TRBV9
CASSVRPGTDTQYF
TGTGCCAGCAGCGTTCGCCCAGGGACAGATACGCAGTATTTT
>TRBJ1-5|TRBD1|TRBV19
CASSETGGAGSQPQHF
TGTGCCAGTAGTGAAACAGGGGGCGCGGGTAGTCAGCCCCAGCATTTT
>TRBJ1-2|TRBD1|TRBV6-5
CASTATGGSYGYTF
TGTGCCAGCACCGCGACAGGGGGGAGCTATGGCTACACCTTC
>TRBJ2-5|TRBD2|TRBV19
CASSFRGTSETQYF
TGTGCCAGTAGTTTTCGAGGGACTAGCGAGACCCAGTACTTC
>TRBJ2-1|NA|TRBV5-1
CASSSTGNNEQFF
TGCGCCAGCAGCTCCACAGGAAACAATGAGCAGTTCTTC
>TRBJ1-6|NA|TRBV27
CASRRLGFDSPLHF
TGTGCCAGCAGAAGACTTGGGTTTGATTCACCCCTCCACTTT
>TRBJ1-1|NA|TRBV19
CASSITVMNTEAFF
TGTGCCAGTAGTATAACAGTCATGAACACTGAAGCTTTCTTT
>TRBJ2-7|NA|TRBV6-1
CASSETGGGLYEQYF
TGTGCCAGCAGTGAAACCGGGGGAGGCCTATACGAGCAGTACTTC
>TRBJ2-5|TRBD1|TRBV12-3/TRBV12-4
CASSQDRVTLYF
TGTGCCAGCAGCCAGGACAGGGTGACCCTGTACTTC
>TRBJ1-4|TRBD1|TRBV19
CASSRDRGSLNEKLFF
TGTGCCAGTAGTAGGGACAGGGGGAGCCTTAATGAAAAACTGTTTTTT